Presented here are 8 T cell receptor beta chains from one specimen sequenced in a study of cytomegalovirus exposure and HLA in healthy donors. 13 Jbeta primers and 60 Vbeta primers were used for the PCR. The repertoire was sequenced with immunoSEQ multiplex PCR; TCRdb's copy has only in-frame clones and lacks some. The table records tens of thousands of clones, 70% to 75% of them present only once. Sequenced material: PBMCs. The receptor source for this set is a woman aged 25 to 39 in good health and CMV-seropositive.

This clone has just a few counts. The chain is built from TRBV4-2 and TRBJ1-5; 11 bases line up with TRBD1. Trimming cost V 1 base and J 7 bases; bases outside gene matches: 3. The CDR3 runs 15 residues. The germline gives CDR1 LGHNA, CDR2 YNFKEQ. This CDR3 reads CASSQAGQGEQPQHF. For the CDR3, the DNA is TGTGCCAGCAGCCAAGCGGGACAGGGGGAGCAGCCCCAGCATTTT.

The chain has TRBV7-6 and TRBJ1-1; 7 bases fit TRBD1. After removal of 1 base from V and 2 bases from J, the junction contained 4 bases not matched to a gene. The germline V gene encodes CDR1 SGHVS and CDR2 FNYEAQ. The CDR3 covers 15 residues. The CDR3 DNA is TGTGCCAGCAGCTTAGAGACAGGGTTTAACACTGAAGCTTTCTTT. It yields the protein CASSLETGFNTEAFF.

Only a few counts were recorded for this clone. The J gene is TRBJ1-1, the V gene TRBV28, with 7 bases aligning to TRBD1. Germline CDR1 MDHEN, CDR2 SYDVKM. The CDR3 is 16 amino acids. V was pared by 6 bases and J by 0 bases, with 10 bases of the junction left unmatched. In nucleotides, the CDR3 is TGTGCCAGCAGCCCCACCACAGGGGAAGTGAACACTGAAGCTTTCTTT. It encodes CASSPTTGEVNTEAFF.

The chain employs TRBV29-1 and TRBJ2-5, with a weak D call TRBD1 (6 bases). With 6 bases removed from V and 1 base from J, the gap between germline ends came to 12 bases. The CDR3 spans 13 residues. The germline V gene encodes CDR1 SQVTM and CDR2 ANQGSEA. The chain's CDR3 is CSVDRTVQETQYF. The CDR3, as DNA: TGCAGCGTCGACAGGACAGTCCAAGAGACCCAGTACTTC.

The chain links TRBV30 to TRBJ2-4; possibly TRBD1 for D (5 bases). V lost 0 bases and J 3 bases, leaving 12 bases between the germline ends. Germline V gene sequence: CDR1 GTSNPN, CDR2 SVGIG (reference sequence). CDR3 length: 15 amino acids. DNA of the CDR3: TGTGCCTGGAGTGTACGACAGACGGACAAAAACATTCAGTACTTC. Its translation: CAWSVRQTDKNIQYF.

V gene TRBV11-2 combines with J gene TRBJ1-2; a weak D match, TRBD1 (6 bases). The V gene lost 0 bases and the J gene lost 4 bases, with 9 bases spanning the gap. Germline V gene sequence: CDR1 SGHAT, CDR2 FQNNGV. The CDR3 is made up of 14 amino acids. DNA of the CDR3: TGTGCCAGCAGCTTAGACAGGGGATCCTATGGCTACACCTTC. Amino acid sequence: CASSLDRGSYGYTF. Using reference TRBV11-2 and TRBJ1-2 for the parts outside the CDR3, the full variable domain is EAGVAQSPRYKIIEKRQSVAFWCNPISGHATLYWYQQILGQGPKLLIQFQNNGVVDDSQLPKDRFSAERLKGVDSTLKIQPAKLEDSAVYLCASSLDRGSYGYTFGSGTRLTVV.

This clone was picked up a small number of times. The chain joins TRBV19 to TRBJ1-5; no definite D call. Trimming took off 5 bases at V and 3 bases at J, with 11 bases between the two ends. Germline-derived CDR1 and CDR2 are LNHDA and SQIVND (reference sequence). The CDR3 sequence is 14 residues long. The CDR3 here is CASSGERTNQPQHF. DNA for the CDR3: TGTGCCAGTAGTGGGGAGCGGACCAATCAGCCCCAGCATTTT.

The chain recombines TRBV30 with TRBJ1-1, with no clear D. CDR1 GTSNPN and CDR2 SVGIG come from the germline V gene (reference sequence). CDR3 length: 13 residues. Between the trimmed V and J ends, which lost 3 bases and 8 bases, there was a span of 16 bases. DNA for the CDR3: TGTGCCTGGAGGCGAGAAGCTTTCGGGGAAGCTTTCTTT. This codes for CAWRREAFGEAFF.